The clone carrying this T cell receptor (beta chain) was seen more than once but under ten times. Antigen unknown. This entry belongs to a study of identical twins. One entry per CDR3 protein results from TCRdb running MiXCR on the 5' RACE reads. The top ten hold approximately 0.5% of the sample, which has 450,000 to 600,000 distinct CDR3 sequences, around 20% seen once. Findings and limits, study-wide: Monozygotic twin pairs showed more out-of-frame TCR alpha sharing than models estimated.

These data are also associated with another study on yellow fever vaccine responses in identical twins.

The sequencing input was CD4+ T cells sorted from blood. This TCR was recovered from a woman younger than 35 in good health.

DNA for the CDR3: TGTGCCAGCAGCACCCGGGACTTAACGTACAATGAGCAGTTCTTC. Its protein product is CASSTRDLTYNEQFF. The chain combines TRBV3-1 with TRBJ2-1, with D possibly being TRBD2 (6 bases). The CDR3 is 15 amino acids. V lost 5 bases and J 4 bases, leaving 15 bases between the germline ends. Per the germline V gene, CDR1 is LGHDT and CDR2 is YNNKEL (reference sequence).